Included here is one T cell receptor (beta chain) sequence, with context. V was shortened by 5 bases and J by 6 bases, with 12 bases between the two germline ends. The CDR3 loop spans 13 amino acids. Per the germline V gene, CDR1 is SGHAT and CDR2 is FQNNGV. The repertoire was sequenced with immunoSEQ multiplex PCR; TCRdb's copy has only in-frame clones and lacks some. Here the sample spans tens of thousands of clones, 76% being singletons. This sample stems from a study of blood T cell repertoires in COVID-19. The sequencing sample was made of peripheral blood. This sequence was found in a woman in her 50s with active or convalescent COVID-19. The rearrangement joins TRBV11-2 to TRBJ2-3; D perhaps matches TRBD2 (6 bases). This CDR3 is CASSRSGRDTQYF. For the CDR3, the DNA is TGTGCCAGCAGCCGCTCAGGGAGGGATACGCAGTATTTT.